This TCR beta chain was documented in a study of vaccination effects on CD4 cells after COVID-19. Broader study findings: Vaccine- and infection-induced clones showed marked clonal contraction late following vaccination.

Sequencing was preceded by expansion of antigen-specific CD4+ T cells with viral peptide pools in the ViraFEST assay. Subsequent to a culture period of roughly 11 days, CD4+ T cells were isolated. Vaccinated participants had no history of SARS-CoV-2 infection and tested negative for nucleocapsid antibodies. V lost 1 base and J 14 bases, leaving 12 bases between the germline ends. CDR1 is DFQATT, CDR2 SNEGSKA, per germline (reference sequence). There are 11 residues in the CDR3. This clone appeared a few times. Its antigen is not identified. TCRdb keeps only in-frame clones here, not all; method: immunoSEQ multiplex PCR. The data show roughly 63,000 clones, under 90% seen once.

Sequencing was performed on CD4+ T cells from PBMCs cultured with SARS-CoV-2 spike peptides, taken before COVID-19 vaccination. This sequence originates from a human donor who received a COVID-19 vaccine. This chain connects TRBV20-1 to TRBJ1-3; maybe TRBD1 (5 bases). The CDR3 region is CSARVGARVYF. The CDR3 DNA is TGCAGTGCTAGAGTTGGGGCCCGGGTATATTTT.